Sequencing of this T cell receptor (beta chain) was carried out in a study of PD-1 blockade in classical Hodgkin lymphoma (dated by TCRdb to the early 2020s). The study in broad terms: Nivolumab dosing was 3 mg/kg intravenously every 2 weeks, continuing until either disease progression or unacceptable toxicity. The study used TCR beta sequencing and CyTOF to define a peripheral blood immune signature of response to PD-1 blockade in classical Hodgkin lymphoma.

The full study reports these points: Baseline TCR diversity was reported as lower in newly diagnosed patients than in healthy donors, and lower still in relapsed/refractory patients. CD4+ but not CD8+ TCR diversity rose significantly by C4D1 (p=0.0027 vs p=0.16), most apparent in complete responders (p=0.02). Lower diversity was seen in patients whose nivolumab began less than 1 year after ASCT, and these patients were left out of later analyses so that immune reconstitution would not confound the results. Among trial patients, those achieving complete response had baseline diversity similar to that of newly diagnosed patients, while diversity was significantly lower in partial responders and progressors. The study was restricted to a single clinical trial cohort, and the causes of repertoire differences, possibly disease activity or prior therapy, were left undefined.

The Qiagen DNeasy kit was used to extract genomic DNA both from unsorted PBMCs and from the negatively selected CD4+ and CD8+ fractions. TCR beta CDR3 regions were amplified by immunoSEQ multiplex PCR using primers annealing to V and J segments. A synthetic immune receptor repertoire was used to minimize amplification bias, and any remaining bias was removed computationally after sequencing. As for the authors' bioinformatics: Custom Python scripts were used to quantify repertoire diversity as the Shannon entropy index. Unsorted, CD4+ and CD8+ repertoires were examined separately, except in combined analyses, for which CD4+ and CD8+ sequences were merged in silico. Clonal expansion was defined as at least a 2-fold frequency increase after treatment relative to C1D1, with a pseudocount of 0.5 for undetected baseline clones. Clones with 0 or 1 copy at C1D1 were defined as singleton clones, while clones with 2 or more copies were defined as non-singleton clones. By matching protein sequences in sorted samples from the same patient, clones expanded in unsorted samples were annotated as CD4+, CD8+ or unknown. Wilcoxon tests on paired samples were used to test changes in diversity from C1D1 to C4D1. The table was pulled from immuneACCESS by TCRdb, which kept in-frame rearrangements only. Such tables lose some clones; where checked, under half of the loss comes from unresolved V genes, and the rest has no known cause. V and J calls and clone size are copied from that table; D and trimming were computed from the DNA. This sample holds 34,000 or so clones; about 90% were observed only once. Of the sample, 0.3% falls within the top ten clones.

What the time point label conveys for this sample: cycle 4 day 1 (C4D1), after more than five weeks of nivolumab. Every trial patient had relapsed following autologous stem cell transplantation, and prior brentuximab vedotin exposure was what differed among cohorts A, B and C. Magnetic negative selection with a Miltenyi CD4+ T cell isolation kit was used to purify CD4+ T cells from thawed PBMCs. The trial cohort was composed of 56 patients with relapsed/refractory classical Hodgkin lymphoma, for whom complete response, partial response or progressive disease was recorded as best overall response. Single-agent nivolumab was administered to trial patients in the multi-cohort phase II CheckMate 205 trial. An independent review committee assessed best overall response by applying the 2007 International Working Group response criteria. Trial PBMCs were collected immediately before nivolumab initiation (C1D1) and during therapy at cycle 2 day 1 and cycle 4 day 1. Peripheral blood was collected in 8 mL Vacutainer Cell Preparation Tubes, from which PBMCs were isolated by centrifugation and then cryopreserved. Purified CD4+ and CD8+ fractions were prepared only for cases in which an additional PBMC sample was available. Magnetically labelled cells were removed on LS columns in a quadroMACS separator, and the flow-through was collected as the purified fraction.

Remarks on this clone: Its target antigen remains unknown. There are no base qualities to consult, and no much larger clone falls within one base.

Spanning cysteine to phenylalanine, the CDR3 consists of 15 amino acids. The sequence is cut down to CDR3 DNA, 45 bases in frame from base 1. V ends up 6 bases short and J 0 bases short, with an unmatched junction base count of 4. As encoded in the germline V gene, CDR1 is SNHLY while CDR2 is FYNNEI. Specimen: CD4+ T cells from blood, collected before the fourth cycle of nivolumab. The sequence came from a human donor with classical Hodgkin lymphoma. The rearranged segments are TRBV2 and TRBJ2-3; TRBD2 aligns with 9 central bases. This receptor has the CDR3 CASSGLATSTDTQYF. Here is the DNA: TGTGCCAGCAGCGGACTAGCGACTAGCACAGATACGCAGTATTTT.